Listed below are T cell receptor beta chains from one sample, sequenced in a study of blood T cell repertoires in COVID-19. Profiling relied on immunoSEQ multiplex PCR, and the TCRdb table lists in-frame clones only, not all of them. The sample gives roughly 260,000 clones, around four fifths of which show up once; about 4% is in the top ten. The sequencing sample was made of peripheral blood. The source of these receptors is a woman between 40 and 50 years old with active or convalescent COVID-19. CDR3s include the opening cysteine and the closing phenylalanine or tryptophan. D genes are given only for firm matches. Size values are once, few and many counts, or a class for expanded clones, and some rows have none.

d_call: TRBD1; clone_size: .; j_call: TRBJ1-1; v_call: TRBV18; cdr3_aa: CASSPRQGGNTEAFF; cdr3_nt: TGTGCCAGCTCACCGAGACAGGGAGGGAACACTGAAGCTTTCTTT
d_call: .; clone_size: .; j_call: TRBJ1-1; v_call: TRBV19; cdr3_aa: CASSIRTDMMNTEAFF; cdr3_nt: TGTGCCAGTAGTATCCGTACAGATATGATGAACACTGAAGCTTTCTTT
d_call: TRBD1; clone_size: .; j_call: TRBJ2-2; v_call: TRBV10-1; cdr3_aa: CASSVTGEDTGELFF; cdr3_nt: TGCGCCAGCAGTGTGACAGGGGAGGACACCGGGGAGCTGTTTTTT
d_call: .; clone_size: .; j_call: TRBJ2-3; v_call: TRBV25-1; cdr3_aa: CASSESWTDLGTDTQYF; cdr3_nt: TGTGCCAGCAGTGAGTCTTGGACAGACCTGGGCACAGATACGCAGTATTTT
d_call: .; clone_size: few; j_call: TRBJ1-6; v_call: TRBV5-4; cdr3_aa: CASSLAGMNSPLHF; cdr3_nt: TGTGCCAGCAGCTTGGCAGGGATGAATTCACCCCTCCACTTT
d_call: TRBD2; clone_size: .; j_call: TRBJ2-7; v_call: TRBV5-4; cdr3_aa: CASSLAGSYEQYF; cdr3_nt: TGTGCCAGCAGCCTAGCGGGGTCCTACGAGCAGTACTTC
d_call: .; clone_size: .; j_call: TRBJ1-1; v_call: TRBV11-2; cdr3_aa: CASSSRGGFKKAFF; cdr3_nt: TGTGCCAGCAGCTCGAGAGGGGGTTTTAAGAAAGCTTTCTTT
d_call: .; clone_size: .; j_call: TRBJ1-1; v_call: TRBV5-1; cdr3_aa: CASSADSTNTEAFF; cdr3_nt: TGCGCCAGCAGCGCGGACAGTACGAACACTGAAGCTTTCTTT
d_call: TRBD2; clone_size: .; j_call: TRBJ2-6; v_call: TRBV6-5; cdr3_aa: CASARGAGANVLTF; cdr3_nt: TGTGCCAGCGCCCGGGGGGCTGGGGCCAACGTCCTGACTTTC
d_call: .; clone_size: .; j_call: TRBJ1-2; v_call: TRBV28; cdr3_aa: CASRRDTYGYTF; cdr3_nt: TGTGCCAGCAGGAGGGACACCTATGGCTACACCTTC
d_call: TRBD2; clone_size: .; j_call: TRBJ2-1; v_call: TRBV27; cdr3_aa: CASSTLAGGIYNEQFF; cdr3_nt: TGTGCCAGCAGTACGCTAGCGGGGGGAATATACAATGAGCAGTTCTTC
d_call: TRBD1; clone_size: once; j_call: TRBJ2-1; v_call: TRBV4-1; cdr3_aa: CASSLGQVTYNEQFF; cdr3_nt: TGCGCCAGCAGCCTAGGACAGGTAACCTACAATGAGCAGTTCTTC
d_call: TRBD2; clone_size: .; j_call: TRBJ2-1; v_call: TRBV5-4; cdr3_aa: CASSLPGGTARYEQFF; cdr3_nt: TGTGCCAGCAGCTTACCGGGGGGGACTGCTCGCTATGAGCAGTTCTTC
d_call: TRBD1; clone_size: once; j_call: TRBJ1-1; v_call: TRBV25-1; cdr3_aa: CASSGDLTGAKVAFF; cdr3_nt: TGTGCCAGCAGTGGAGATCTTACAGGGGCCAAAGTCGCTTTCTTT
d_call: .; clone_size: few; j_call: TRBJ1-6; v_call: TRBV5-1; cdr3_aa: CASSSNSPGGSPLHF; cdr3_nt: TGCGCCAGCAGCTCCAATAGCCCTGGCGGCTCACCCCTCCACTTT
d_call: .; clone_size: .; j_call: TRBJ1-3; v_call: TRBV6-1; cdr3_aa: CASSDGSFSGNTIYF; cdr3_nt: TGTGCCAGCAGTGATGGCAGTTTCTCTGGAAACACCATATATTTT
d_call: TRBD1; clone_size: .; j_call: TRBJ1-2; v_call: TRBV4-1; cdr3_aa: CASSSPGTGNGYTF; cdr3_nt: TGCGCCAGCAGTTCGCCGGGGACAGGGAATGGCTACACCTTC
d_call: TRBD1; clone_size: .; j_call: TRBJ1-6; v_call: TRBV5-1; cdr3_aa: CASRTGTGMFPLHF; cdr3_nt: TGCGCCAGCAGGACCGGGACAGGCATGTTTCCCCTCCACTTT
d_call: .; clone_size: .; j_call: TRBJ2-3; v_call: TRBV28; cdr3_aa: CASSFGGSGSDTQYF; cdr3_nt: TGTGCCAGCAGTTTTGGTGGGAGTGGATCAGATACGCAGTATTTT
d_call: TRBD1; clone_size: .; j_call: TRBJ1-4; v_call: TRBV7-8; cdr3_aa: CASSLGTGVNVATNEKLFF; cdr3_nt: TGTGCCAGCAGCTTGGGTACAGGGGTTAATGTGGCAACTAATGAAAAACTGTTTTTT
d_call: .; clone_size: few; j_call: TRBJ1-3; v_call: TRBV19; cdr3_aa: CASSIGQGGNTIYF; cdr3_nt: TGTGCCAGTAGTATAGGCCAGGGTGGAAACACCATATATTTT
d_call: .; clone_size: .; j_call: TRBJ2-1; v_call: TRBV11-2; cdr3_aa: CASSLGGAEQFF; cdr3_nt: TGTGCCAGCAGCTTGGGCGGGGCGGAGCAGTTCTTC
d_call: TRBD1; clone_size: .; j_call: TRBJ1-3; v_call: TRBV2; cdr3_aa: CASFWLGQGVDTIYF; cdr3_nt: TGTGCCAGCTTCTGGTTGGGACAGGGGGTAGACACCATATATTTT
d_call: .; clone_size: once; j_call: TRBJ1-1; v_call: TRBV18; cdr3_aa: CASSPRHTGDTEAFF; cdr3_nt: TGTGCCAGCTCACCCAGGCATACCGGGGACACTGAAGCTTTCTTT
d_call: .; clone_size: .; j_call: TRBJ2-1; v_call: TRBV10-3; cdr3_aa: CAISESAGDNEQFF; cdr3_nt: TGTGCCATCAGTGAGTCTGCTGGAGACAATGAGCAGTTCTTC
d_call: TRBD2; clone_size: few; j_call: TRBJ2-3; v_call: TRBV10-3; cdr3_aa: CAGASGSTDTQYF; cdr3_nt: TGTGCCGGAGCTAGCGGGAGCACAGATACGCAGTATTTT
d_call: .; clone_size: .; j_call: TRBJ1-5; v_call: TRBV11-2; cdr3_aa: CASSFGGDSNQPQHF; cdr3_nt: TGTGCCAGCAGCTTCGGCGGGGATAGCAATCAGCCCCAGCATTTT
d_call: .; clone_size: .; j_call: TRBJ1-4; v_call: TRBV25-1; cdr3_aa: CASSGPSRGNEKLFF; cdr3_nt: TGTGCCAGCAGTGGGCCCTCGCGAGGAAATGAAAAACTGTTTTTT
d_call: .; clone_size: .; j_call: TRBJ1-1; v_call: TRBV7-9; cdr3_aa: CASSLGLVGGTEAFF; cdr3_nt: TGTGCCAGCAGCTTAGGTCTGGTCGGGGGGACTGAAGCTTTCTTT
d_call: TRBD1; clone_size: .; j_call: TRBJ2-5; v_call: TRBV6-6; cdr3_aa: CASRRGQGETQYF; cdr3_nt: TGTGCCAGCAGACGCGGACAGGGGGAGACCCAGTACTTC